This T cell receptor beta chain was recorded in a study of cytomegalovirus exposure and HLA in healthy donors. Broader study findings: The authors later found HLA-associated TCR beta chains more clonally expanded than equally common others.

Amplification used 60 Vbeta primers and 13 Jbeta primers. Sequenced by immunoSEQ multiplex PCR; TCRdb stores in-frame clones only, minus some. The table lists fewer than 150,000 clones, about four fifths of them singletons. As for this clone: Antigen: not known.

CDR3 size: 13 residues. Deletions cut 3 bases from V and 3 bases from J, with 7 bases between. Germline CDR1 reads SEHNR; CDR2 reads FQNEAQ (reference sequence). The sequencing input was PBMCs. This clonotype originated in a young man in good health. This chain joins TRBV7-9 and TRBJ2-3, with TRBD2 as a possible D gene (5 bases). The CDR3: CASSFRDTDTQYF. For the CDR3, the DNA is TGTGCCAGCAGCTTCCGGGATACAGATACGCAGTATTTT.